The clone carrying this TCR beta chain has at least ten counts. Its antigen is still unknown. Researchers took RNA transcripts and amplified the TCR beta CDR3 regions from them. The HTBI primer set drove a first-round RT-PCR of the TCR CDR3. Each CDR3 protein gets one entry after TCRdb re-called the multiplex PCR reads with MiXCR. The sample records approximately 690,000 distinct CDR3 sequences, around 20% being singletons. This entry is derived from a study of T cells in Graves' hyperthyroidism and ophthalmopathy. The CDR3 runs 11 residues. V was shortened by 1 base and J by 5 bases, with 5 bases between the two germline ends. Germline CDR1 reads DFQATT; CDR2 reads SNEGSKA (reference sequence). Overall study results and limits: A median 6.5 months before onset, the model predicted ophthalmopathy.

The receptor was isolated from a man under 40 with Graves' ophthalmopathy. The chain recombines TRBV20-1 with TRBJ2-5; TRBD2 is a possible D gene (5 bases). The source material was blood. Here the CDR3 reads CSARAGETQYF. In DNA, the CDR3 is TGCAGTGCTAGAGCGGGGGAGACCCAGTACTTC.